This note documents a single T cell receptor beta chain sequence. This CDR3 is built from 14 residues. The V gene end was trimmed by 5 bases and the J gene end by 3 bases; junction bases not matched to a gene: 6. CDR1 and CDR2 (germline): SGHTA, FQGNSA. This sample is drawn from a study of cytomegalovirus exposure and HLA in healthy donors. Primers included in the PCR were 60 Vbeta and 13 Jbeta primers. The method was immunoSEQ multiplex PCR; TCRdb's version includes in-frame clones alone and lacks a portion of them. The table shows some 100,000 clones, with 76% occurring only once. This clonotype was obtained from a woman between 40 and 50 years old in good health and CMV-seropositive. The V call is TRBV7-2, the J call TRBJ2-7; 8 nucleotides agree with TRBD2. The sample taken for sequencing was PBMCs. CDR3 region: CASSQFGTSYEQYF. CDR3 coding DNA: TGTGCCAGCAGCCAGTTCGGGACTAGCTACGAGCAGTACTTC.